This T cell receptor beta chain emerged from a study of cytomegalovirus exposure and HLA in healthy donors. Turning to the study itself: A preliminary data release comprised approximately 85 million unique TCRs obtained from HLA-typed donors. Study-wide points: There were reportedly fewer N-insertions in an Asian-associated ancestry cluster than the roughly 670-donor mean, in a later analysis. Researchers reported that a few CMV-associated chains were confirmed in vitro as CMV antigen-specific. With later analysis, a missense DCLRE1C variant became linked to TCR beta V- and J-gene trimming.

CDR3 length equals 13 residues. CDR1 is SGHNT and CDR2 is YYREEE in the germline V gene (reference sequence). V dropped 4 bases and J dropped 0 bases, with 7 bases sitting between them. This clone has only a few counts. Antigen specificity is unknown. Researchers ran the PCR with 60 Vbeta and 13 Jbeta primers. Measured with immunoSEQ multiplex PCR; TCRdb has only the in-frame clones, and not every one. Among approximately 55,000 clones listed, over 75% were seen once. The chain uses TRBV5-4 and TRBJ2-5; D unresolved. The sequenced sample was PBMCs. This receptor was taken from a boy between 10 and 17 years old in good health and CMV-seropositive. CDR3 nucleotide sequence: TGTGCCAGCAGCAACCGGGACCAAGAGACCCAGTACTTC. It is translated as CASSNRDQETQYF.